This T cell receptor beta chain came from a study of PD-1 blockade in classical Hodgkin lymphoma. Germline CDR1 MNHEY, CDR2 SVGAGI. The CDR3 extends over 14 amino acids. V lost 5 bases and J lost 4; bases outside the gene matches: 6. The patients all showed relapse after autologous stem cell transplantation, while their brentuximab vedotin exposure varied. The method was immunoSEQ multiplex PCR; TCRdb's version includes in-frame clones alone and lacks a portion of them. Seen here are 24,000 or so clones, 69% observed once, and the top ten hold 2.5% to 4%. This material consisted of peripheral blood mononuclear cells (PBMCs), taken at baseline. The source is a human donor with classical Hodgkin lymphoma. This chain links TRBV6-5 with TRBJ1-2; 8 nucleotides agree with TRBD1. CDR3 region: CASSEGTGVYGYTF. CDR3 sequence (DNA): TGTGCCAGCAGTGAAGGGACAGGAGTCTATGGCTACACCTTC.